Given below is one T cell receptor beta chain in context. As yet, its antigen is unknown. This sample was included in a study of CXCR3-negative and CXCR3-positive naive CD8 T cells. The study, taken as a whole, reports: The majority of assays used fresh PBMCs, and CXCR3 expression partially decreased after cryopreservation. Unlike memory cells, which differed, naive CXCR3-negative and CXCR3-positive cells had similar TRBV-TRBJ usage.

Via 5' RACE with UMI labels, TRB cDNA libraries were prepared. TCRdb reanalyzed the 5' RACE reads, giving one entry per CDR3 protein sequence and no DNA. This sample contains about 8,000 distinct CDR3 sequences. The CDR3 has 15 amino acids. Input material: naive CXCR3- CD8+ T cells from blood. Regarding subset: CD45RO-CCR7+CD27+CD95- naive CD8+ T cells lacking CXCR3 (TNR3-). The receptor's source is a human donor in good health. Some clones in this sample may be carry-over from other donors' samples. The rearrangement joins TRBV12-3 or TRBV12-4 to TRBJ1-5; the D gene TCRdb calls, TRBD1, cannot be checked with no DNA. The CDR3 reads CASSFGTGGNQPQHF.